Sequencing of this T cell receptor beta chain was carried out in a study of a mutant IDH1 vaccine in newly diagnosed glioma. For the study at large: Either 4-6 weeks after radiotherapy alone or alongside temozolomide, vaccination was begun. Visit V12 was at week 35; visit V13 was at week 47. Study-level points and caveats: Evidence of vaccine-induced immune responses was documented in roughly 93% of patients.

Clones were sequenced by immunoSEQ multiplex PCR, and TCRdb holds only the in-frame ones, with some missing. Of tens of thousands of clones listed, roughly 79% are singletons. Trimming removed 3 bases at V and 6 bases at J, with 15 bases between. Germline loops: CDR1 SGDLS, CDR2 YYNGEE. This CDR3 region has 14 residues. In regard to this clone: Its matching antigen is unknown.

Regarding time point: week 35, safety follow-up. Vaccination comprised doses that each held 300 ug of mutant IDH1 20-mer peptide, plus topical imiquimod. Donors' newly diagnosed IDH1-mutant WHO grade 3 or 4 astrocytomas lacked nuclear ATRX. The sample here was PBMCs, taken from a glioma patient whose treatment included an IDH1 peptide vaccine. The chain is built from TRBV9 and TRBJ1-2; possibly TRBD1 for D (5 bases). This clonotype originated in a man in his forties with glioma. The CDR3, as DNA: TGTGCCAGCAGCGCGCTCAGGGATTTGGATGGCTACACCTTC. This codes for CASSALRDLDGYTF.